What follows are 21 T cell receptor beta chains derived from one specimen sequenced in a study of blood T cells in healthy people across ages. It was with a sample-barcoded 5' primer and a J-beta primer mix that a second PCR of roughly 7 to 12 cycles was run. MiXCR, run by TCRdb on the 5' RACE reads, gives a single entry per CDR3 protein. The sample records about 640,000 distinct CDR3 sequences, around 54% being singletons. Sequencing used blood. These receptors were collected from a man in his 60s in good health.

This clonotype came up a few times. The genes are TRBV15 and TRBJ1-1; 9 bases align to TRBD1. Germline V gene lookup returns CDR1 LNHNV and CDR2 YYDKDF (reference sequence). V dropped 5 bases and J dropped 3; count of bases not matched to a gene: 4. This CDR3 region has 14 residues. CDR3 nucleotide sequence: TGTGCCACCAGCGCCGGGACAGGGTACACTGAAGCTTTCTTT. It encodes CATSAGTGYTEAFF.

As concerns this clonotype: No DNA is shown, since the ends of the CDR3 on it are uncertain; the CDR3 is the one TCRdb lists. V gene TRBV10-3 combines with J gene TRBJ1-2; TRBD1 is the table's D call, not checked against the DNA. The germline V gene has CDR1 ENHRY and CDR2 SYGVKD. The CDR3 spans 21 amino acids, including both terminal residues. The chain's CDR3 is CAARQTDDEQFFGPGTYGYTF.

This chain links TRBV12-3 or TRBV12-4 with TRBJ1-2; D gene uncertain. The CDR3 contains 13 residues. Between the trimmed V and J ends, which lost 3 bases and 3 bases, there was a span of 8 bases. CDR3 sequence (DNA): TGTGCCAGCAGTTTGCCTCTCCACTATGGCTACACCTTC. This codes for CASSLPLHYGYTF.

This clonotype has more than one count but fewer than ten. The genes are TRBV9 and TRBJ1-6, with 7 bases that match TRBD1. The germline gives CDR1 SGDLS, CDR2 YYNGEE. The CDR3 runs 18 residues. The trim removed 3 bases at V and 3 bases at J, leaving 12 bases unmatched. The CDR3, as DNA: TGTGCCAGCAGCGAACAATCGGGACAGCCAAACTATAATTCACCCCTCCACTTT. Encoded protein: CASSEQSGQPNYNSPLHF.

The V gene is TRBV12-3 or TRBV12-4, the J gene TRBJ2-5; D ambiguous. The V end lost 4 bases, the J end lost 4 bases, and 19 bases lay between the germline ends. The CDR3 sequence is 16 residues long. Here the CDR3 reads CASSSAKAQNRETQYF. The CDR3 DNA reads as TGTGCCAGCAGTTCGGCAAAGGCCCAAAACCGAGAGACCCAGTACTTC.

This clonotype occurred once. The genes are TRBV28 and TRBJ1-1; D is perhaps TRBD1 (6 bases). The CDR3 contains 15 residues. V lost 7 bases to trimming and J lost 5 bases, with 20 bases between them. Germline-derived CDR1 and CDR2 are MDHEN and SYDVKM. The CDR3 sequence: CASTWGGSYRTEAFF. Here the CDR3 DNA reads TGTGCCAGCACTTGGGGGGGCTCCTACCGGACTGAAGCTTTCTTT. Filled out from reference TRBV28 and TRBJ1-1, the complete variable domain reads DVKVTQSSRYLVKRTGEKVFLECVQDMDHENMFWYRQDPGLGLRLIYFSYDVKMKEKGDIPEGYSVSREKKERFSLILESASTNQTSMYLCASTWGGSYRTEAFFGQGTRLTVV.

The V call is TRBV6-1, the J call TRBJ2-3; 15 bases fit TRBD2. The CDR3 contains 17 residues. V was clipped by 8 bases and J by 3 bases; unmatched bases: 9. The V gene's germline CDR1 is MNHNS and CDR2 SASEGT. This CDR3 is CASGRTSGGARTDTQYF. CDR3 DNA sequence: TGTGCCAGCGGCCGGACTAGCGGGGGGGCCCGAACAGATACGCAGTATTTT.

The rearrangement joins TRBV20-1 to TRBJ2-5; D is unclear. CDR1 and CDR2 (germline): DFQATT, SNEGSKA (reference sequence). Trimming removed 3 bases from V and 5 bases from J, with 16 bases in between. This CDR3 contains 14 residues. The CDR3 here is CSASRTRLGETQYF. DNA for the CDR3: TGCAGTGCTAGCAGGACGCGCCTTGGGGAGACCCAGTACTTC.

Only a few counts were recorded for this clonotype. The chain joins TRBV5-1 to TRBJ2-1; 9 nucleotides match TRBD2. Germline-derived CDR1 and CDR2 are SGHRS and YFSETQ. CDR3 length: 14 amino acids. Unmatched junction bases numbered 6, after V lost 4 bases and J lost 7 bases. The CDR3 DNA reads as TGCGCCAGCAGCCGCGGACTAGCGTATAATGAGCAGTTCTTC. As protein: CASSRGLAYNEQFF.

Only a few counts were recorded for this clonotype. The chain has TRBV12-3 or TRBV12-4 and TRBJ2-1, with TRBD2 matching 8 bases. CDR3 length: 18 amino acids. V lost 6 bases to trimming and J lost 7 bases; unmatched junction nucleotides: 20. The CDR3 DNA sequence: TGTGCCAGCAGAGGCTGGGGTAGCGGGGAGAGGAGGGGGAATGAGCAGTTCTTC. It is translated as CASRGWGSGERRGNEQFF.

A note on this clonotype: The junction departs from germline at one end; a sequencing error may be responsible. The chain combines TRBV9 with TRBJ1-4, with D maybe TRBD1 (5 bases). CDR3 size: 15 residues. The germline V gene encodes CDR1 SGDLS and CDR2 YYNGEE. The CDR3 region has the DNA TGTGCCAACAGCCCAAGGGGTCCAACTAATGAAAAACTGTTTTTT. Its translation is CANSPRGPTNEKLFF.

A remark on this clonotype: Being one base from a much bigger clone, this may be a read error. This chain uses TRBV20-1 with TRBJ2-7; D might be TRBD2 (7 bases). V shed 6 bases and J shed 6 bases, with 18 bases lying between them. The CDR3 consists of 13 residues. Germline V gene data show CDR1 as DFQATT and CDR2 as SNEGSKA (reference sequence). In DNA form, the CDR3 reads TGCAGTGCCGGGGGGCCTCTTCTCTTCGAGCAGTACTTC. This sequence encodes CSAGGPLLFEQYF.

This clonotype was found once. The rearrangement joins TRBV13 to TRBJ1-1; D unresolved. CDR1 and CDR2 (germline): PRHDT, FYEKMQ (reference sequence). V was cut by 0 bases and J by 1 base, with 9 bases left in between. The CDR3 is 15 residues long. CDR3 coding DNA: TGTGCCAGCAGCTTAGGGGGGATGGCGAACACTGAAGCTTTCTTT. Its translation is CASSLGGMANTEAFF.

J is TRBJ2-5 and V is TRBV5-1; D possibly matches TRBD1 or TRBD2 (5 bases each). The CDR3 length is 15 residues. CDR1 is SGHRS, CDR2 YFSETQ, per germline. The V end lost 2 bases, the J end lost 2 bases, and 13 bases lay between the germline ends. CDR3 sequence reads: CASSFSGTEQETQYF. The CDR3 DNA follows: TGCGCCAGCAGCTTCTCCGGGACGGAGCAAGAGACCCAGTACTTC.

This clonotype was observed a handful of times. The chain has TRBV20-1 and TRBJ2-1; D possibly corresponds to TRBD1 (6 bases). The DNA end favors TRBJ2-7, so the J call may be wrong. The germline V gene has CDR1 DFQATT and CDR2 SNEGSKA (reference sequence). The CDR3 is made up of 15 amino acids. The CDR3 here is CSARLPWGPTYEQYF. The CDR3 DNA reads TGCAGTGCTAGACTCCCTTGGGGGCCCACCTACGAGCAGTACTTC.

The J gene is TRBJ2-4, the V gene TRBV9; unclear D gene. V dropped 2 bases and J dropped 5 bases, with 8 bases sitting between them. The CDR3 covers 13 residues. In germline, CDR1 is SGDLS, CDR2 YYNGEE. The CDR3 loop reads CASSVGSQNIQYF. DNA for the CDR3: TGTGCCAGCAGCGTTGGCAGTCAAAACATTCAGTACTTC.

J is TRBJ2-7 and V is TRBV4-1; possibly TRBD2 for D (7 bases). The J call could be wrong; TRBJ2-5 is a better fit for the DNA end. The CDR3 loop spans 19 amino acids. Looked up from germline, CDR1 is MGHRA and CDR2 is YSYEKL. CDR3 in DNA: TGCGCCAGCAGCGGGGGCGTGGCGGGGGTTTTCGCTAGCCAAGAGACCCAGTACTTC. Its protein product is CASSGGVAGVFASQETQYF.

This clonotype was recorded a few times. The chain uses TRBV12-3 or TRBV12-4 and TRBJ2-7; possibly TRBD1 for D (6 bases). The CDR3 extends over 13 amino acids. Trimming took 5 bases from V and 5 from J, leaving 13 bases between them. The CDR3 region is CASSAFTGNEQYF. CDR3 DNA: TGTGCCAGCAGTGCATTCACAGGGAACGAGCAGTACTTC.

This clonotype occurred once. The rearrangement uses TRBV6-5 and TRBJ2-5, with D perhaps given as TRBD1 or TRBD2 (6 bases each). Germline CDR1 is MNHEY and CDR2 is SVGAGI. V was pared by 10 bases and J by 1 base, with 10 bases between. This CDR3 has 12 residues. CDR3 coding DNA: TGTGCCACGGGGGCCTCCCAAGAGACCCAGTACTTC. Translated: CATGASQETQYF.

The chain combines TRBV4-1 with TRBJ2-3, with D perhaps TRBD1 (5 bases). The CDR3 sequence is 12 residues long. Germline CDR1 is MGHRA and CDR2 is YSYEKL. V lost 4 bases and J 4 bases, leaving 6 bases between the germline ends. Here the CDR3 reads CASSPQADTQYF. The CDR3 nucleotides are TGCGCCAGCAGCCCACAGGCAGATACGCAGTATTTT.

The chain carries TRBV20-1 and TRBJ1-5, with TRBD1 as a possible D gene (5 bases). Germline V gene data show CDR1 as DFQATT and CDR2 as SNEGSKA (reference sequence). The V end was cut by 6 bases, the J end by 6 bases, with 18 bases between. The CDR3 is 14 residues long. The CDR3 loop reads CSASPGAGSQPQHF. DNA for the CDR3: TGCAGTGCCTCACCGGGAGCAGGGAGTCAGCCCCAGCATTTT.